This T cell receptor beta chain was observed in a study of blood T cell repertoires in COVID-19. Study as a whole: Sites in the United States, Italy and Spain provided acute and convalescent COVID-19 samples. Sample material is recorded as cDNA or gDNA derived from T cells, B-cell-depleted T cells, or PBMCs.

The V and J ends lost 6 bases and 3 bases, in that order; junction bases with no gene match: 9. CDR3 length: 15 amino acids. Germline values: CDR1 MNHEY, CDR2 SVGAGI. Authors' analysis steps: Amplification with reference gene primers provided the estimates of nucleated cell counts. Profiling relied on immunoSEQ multiplex PCR, and the TCRdb table lists in-frame clones only, not all of them. V and J calls and clone size are as listed in that table; D and trimming were resolved from the DNA. The data hold about 60,000 clones, with nearly 90% observed a single time. The chain couples TRBV6-5 to TRBJ2-5, with TRBD1 matching 8 bases. The sequenced material came from peripheral blood. The receptor was isolated from a man in his sixties with active COVID-19. The CDR3 here is CASSSRTGTKETQYF. The CDR3 DNA reads TGTGCCAGCAGCTCTCGGACAGGGACGAAAGAGACCCAGTACTTC.